Included here is one T cell receptor (beta chain) sequence, with context. Its antigen is unknown. One junction end disagrees with the germline gene, perhaps due to a read error. This CDR3 is 15 amino acids long. Germline V gives CDR1 SGHKS, CDR2 YYEKEE (reference sequence). The source of the sample is a study of tumor-infiltrating lymphocytes in primary liver carcinoma. Findings and caveats of the study: There were only about 7.5-24% of top clones found in all five tumor regions. Whereas tumor region pairs overlapped more, tumor-adjacent and tumor-blood pairs overlapped less.

The investigators made TCR beta cDNA from roughly 0.55 ug total RNA, using a constant-region primer. Slightly modified ARM-PCR, run as three nested multiplex PCR rounds, produced the TCR beta libraries. Forward primers for TRBV1-TRBV30 and a C-beta reverse primer served the first two PCR rounds, at approximately 10 cycles each. TCRdb reanalysed the multiplex PCR reads using MiXCR and keeps one entry per CDR3 protein. The sample has more than 85,000 distinct CDR3 sequences, 80% to 85% seen once. DNA and RNA were both co-extracted from approximately 20-30 mg of bulk tissue that had not been sorted. HBV chronically infected the treatment-naive patients. Five distinct regions per tumor were sampled.

The sequencing sample was made of liver tumor tissue from sampling region 3. As for subset: tumor region T3, left-lateral pole. The sequence was collected from a man aged 40-49 years with primary liver carcinoma and hepatitis B virus infection. The chain links TRBV5-5 to TRBJ2-3, with a tentative D call TRBD1 (6 bases). This CDR3 is CVSSLDGRDTDKQYF. As DNA, the CDR3 is TGTGTCAGCAGCTTGGACGGCCGGGACACAGATAAGCAGTATTTT.